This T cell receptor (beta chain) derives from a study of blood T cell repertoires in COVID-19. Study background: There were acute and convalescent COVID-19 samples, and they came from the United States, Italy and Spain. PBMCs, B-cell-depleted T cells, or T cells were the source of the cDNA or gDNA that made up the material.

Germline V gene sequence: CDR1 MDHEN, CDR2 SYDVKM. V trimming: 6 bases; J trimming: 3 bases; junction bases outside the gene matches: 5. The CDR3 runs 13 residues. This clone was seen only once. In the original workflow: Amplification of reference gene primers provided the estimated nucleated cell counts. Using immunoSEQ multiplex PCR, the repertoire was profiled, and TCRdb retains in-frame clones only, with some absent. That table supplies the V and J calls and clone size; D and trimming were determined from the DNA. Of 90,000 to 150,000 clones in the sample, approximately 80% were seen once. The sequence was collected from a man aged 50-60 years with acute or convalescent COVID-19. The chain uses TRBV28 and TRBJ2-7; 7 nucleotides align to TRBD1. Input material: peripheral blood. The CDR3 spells CASRGTVNYEQYF. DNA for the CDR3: TGTGCCAGCAGAGGGACAGTTAACTACGAGCAGTACTTC.